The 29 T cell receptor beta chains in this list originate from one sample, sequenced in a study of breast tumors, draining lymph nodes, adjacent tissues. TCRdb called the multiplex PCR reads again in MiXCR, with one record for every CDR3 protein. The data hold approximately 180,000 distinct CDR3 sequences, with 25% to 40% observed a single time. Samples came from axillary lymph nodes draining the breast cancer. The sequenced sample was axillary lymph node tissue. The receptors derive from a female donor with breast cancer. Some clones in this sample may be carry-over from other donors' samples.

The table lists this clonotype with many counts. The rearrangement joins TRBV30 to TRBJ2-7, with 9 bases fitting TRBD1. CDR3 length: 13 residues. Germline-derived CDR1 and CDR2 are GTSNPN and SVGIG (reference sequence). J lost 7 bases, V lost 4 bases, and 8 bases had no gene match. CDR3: CAWNRDRAEEQYF. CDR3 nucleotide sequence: TGTGCCTGGAACAGGGACAGGGCCGAGGAGCAGTACTTC.

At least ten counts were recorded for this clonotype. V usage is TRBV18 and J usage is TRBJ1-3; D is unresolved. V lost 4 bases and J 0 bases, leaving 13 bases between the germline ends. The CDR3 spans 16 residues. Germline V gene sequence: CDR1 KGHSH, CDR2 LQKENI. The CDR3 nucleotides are TGTGCCAGCTCACTCGGATCGGTTAGCTCTGGAAACACCATATATTTT. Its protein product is CASSLGSVSSGNTIYF. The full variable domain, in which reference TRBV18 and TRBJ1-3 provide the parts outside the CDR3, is NAGVMQNPRHLVRRRGQEARLRCSPMKGHSHVYWYRQLPEEGLKFMVYLQKENIIDESGMPKERFSAEFPKEGPSILRIQQVVRGDSAAYFCASSLGSVSSGNTIYFGEGSWLTVV.

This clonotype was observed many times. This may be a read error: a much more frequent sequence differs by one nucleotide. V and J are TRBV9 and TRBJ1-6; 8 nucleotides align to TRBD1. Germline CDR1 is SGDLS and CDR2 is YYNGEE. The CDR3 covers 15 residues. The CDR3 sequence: CASSETGTGWSPPHF. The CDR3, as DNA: TGTGCCAGCAGCGAAACGGGGACAGGCTGGTCACCCCCCCACTTT.

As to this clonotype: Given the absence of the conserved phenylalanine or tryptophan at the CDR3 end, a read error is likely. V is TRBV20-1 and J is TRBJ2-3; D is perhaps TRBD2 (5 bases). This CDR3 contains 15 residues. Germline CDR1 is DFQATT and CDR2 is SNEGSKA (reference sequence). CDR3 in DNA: TGCAGTGCTAGGGTTGACGGGAAAAGCACGGATACGCAGTATTCT. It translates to CSARVDGKSTDTQYS.

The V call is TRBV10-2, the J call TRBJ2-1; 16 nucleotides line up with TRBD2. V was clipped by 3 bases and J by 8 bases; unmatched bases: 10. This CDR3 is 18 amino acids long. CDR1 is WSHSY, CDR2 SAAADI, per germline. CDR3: CASSDEGGLAGGPYEQFF. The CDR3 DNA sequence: TGCGCCAGCAGTGATGAGGGGGGACTAGCGGGAGGGCCTTATGAGCAGTTCTTC.

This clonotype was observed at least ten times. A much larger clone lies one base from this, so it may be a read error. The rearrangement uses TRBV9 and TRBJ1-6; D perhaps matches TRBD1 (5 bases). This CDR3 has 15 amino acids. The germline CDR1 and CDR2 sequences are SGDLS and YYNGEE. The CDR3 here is CASSVAPGRDSPPHF. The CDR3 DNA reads TGTGCCAGCAGCGTAGCTCCAGGGAGGGATTCACCCCCCCACTTT.

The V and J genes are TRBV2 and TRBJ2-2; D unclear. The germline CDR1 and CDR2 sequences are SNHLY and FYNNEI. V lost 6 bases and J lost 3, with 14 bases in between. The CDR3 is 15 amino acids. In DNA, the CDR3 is TGTGCCAGCAGAAGTGACTCCGGCTACACCGGGGAGCTGTTTTTT. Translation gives CASRSDSGYTGELFF. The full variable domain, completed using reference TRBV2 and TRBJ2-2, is EPEVTQTPSHQVTQMGQEVILRCVPISNHLYFYWYRQILGQKVEFLVSFYNNEISEKSEIFDDQFSVERPDGSNFTLKIRSTKLEDSAMYFCASRSDSGYTGELFFGEGSRLTVL.

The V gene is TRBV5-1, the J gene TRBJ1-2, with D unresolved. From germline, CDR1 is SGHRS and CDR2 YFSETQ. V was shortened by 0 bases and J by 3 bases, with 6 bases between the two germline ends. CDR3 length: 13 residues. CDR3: CASSLDTDYGYTF. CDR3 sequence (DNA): TGCGCCAGCAGCTTGGACACCGACTATGGCTACACCTTC.

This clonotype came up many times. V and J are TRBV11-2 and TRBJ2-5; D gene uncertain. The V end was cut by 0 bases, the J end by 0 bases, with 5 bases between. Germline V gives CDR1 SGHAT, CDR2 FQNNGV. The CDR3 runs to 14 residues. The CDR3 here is CASSLESHQETQYF. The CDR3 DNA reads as TGTGCCAGCAGCTTAGAGAGCCACCAAGAGACCCAGTACTTC.

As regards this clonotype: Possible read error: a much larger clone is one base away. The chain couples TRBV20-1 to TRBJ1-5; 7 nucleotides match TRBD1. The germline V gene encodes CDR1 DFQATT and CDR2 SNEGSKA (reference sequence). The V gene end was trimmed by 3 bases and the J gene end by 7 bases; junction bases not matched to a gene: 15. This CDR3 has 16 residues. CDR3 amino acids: CSARTLRGGSPQPQHF. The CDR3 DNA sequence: TGCAGTGCTAGGACGCTCAGGGGGGGCTCTCCGCAGCCCCAGCATTTT.

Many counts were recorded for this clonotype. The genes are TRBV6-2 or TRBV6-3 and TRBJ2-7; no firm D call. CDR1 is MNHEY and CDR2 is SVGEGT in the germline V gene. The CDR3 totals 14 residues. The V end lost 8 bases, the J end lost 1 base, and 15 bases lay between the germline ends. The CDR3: CASAGDIPSYEQYF. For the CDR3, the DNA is TGTGCCAGCGCCGGCGACATCCCTTCCTACGAGCAGTACTTC.

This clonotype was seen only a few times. This chain's CDR3 is CASSSEGGAREQYF. The DNA for the CDR3 is TGTGCCAGCAGTAGCGAGGGGGGGGCGCGGGAGCAGTACTTC. The chain joins TRBV28 to TRBJ2-7, with a tentative D call TRBD2 (7 bases). V was shortened by 5 bases and J by 7 bases, with 18 bases between the two germline ends. Germline V gives CDR1 MDHEN, CDR2 SYDVKM. CDR3 length: 14 amino acids.

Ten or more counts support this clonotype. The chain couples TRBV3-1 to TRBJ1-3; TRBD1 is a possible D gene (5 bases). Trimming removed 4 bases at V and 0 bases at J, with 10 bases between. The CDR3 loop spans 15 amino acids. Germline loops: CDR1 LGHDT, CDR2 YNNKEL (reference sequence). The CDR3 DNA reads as TGTGCCAGCAGCCGTGCAGGGTCCTCTGGAAACACCATATATTTT. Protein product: CASSRAGSSGNTIYF. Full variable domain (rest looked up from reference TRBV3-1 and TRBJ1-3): DTAVSQTPKYLVTQMGNDKSIKCEQNLGHDTMYWYKQDSKKFLKIMFSYNNKELIINETVPNRFSPKSPDKAHLNLHINSLELGDSAVYFCASSRAGSSGNTIYFGEGSWLTVV.

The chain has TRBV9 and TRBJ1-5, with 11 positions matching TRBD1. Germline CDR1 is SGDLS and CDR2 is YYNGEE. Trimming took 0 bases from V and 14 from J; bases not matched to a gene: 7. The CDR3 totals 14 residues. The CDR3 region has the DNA TGTGCCAGCAGCGTAGGGGGACAGGGGGTATACGAGCATTTT. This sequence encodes CASSVGGQGVYEHF.

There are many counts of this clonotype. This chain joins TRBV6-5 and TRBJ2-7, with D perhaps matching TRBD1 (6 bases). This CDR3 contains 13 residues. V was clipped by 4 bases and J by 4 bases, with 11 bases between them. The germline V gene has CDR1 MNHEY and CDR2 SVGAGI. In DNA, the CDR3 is TGTGCCAGCAGTTCCCAGGGACATTACGAGCAGTACTTC. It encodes CASSSQGHYEQYF.

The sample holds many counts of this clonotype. Written as DNA, the CDR3 is TGTGCCAGCAGCTCCGGACAGGCGAGCTCCTATAATTCACCCCTCCACTTT. Translated: CASSSGQASSYNSPLHF. V is TRBV7-9 and J is TRBJ1-6; TRBD1 matches at 7 bases. From germline, CDR1 is SEHNR and CDR2 FQNEAQ (reference sequence). Trimming at V came to 4 bases and at J to 0 bases, leaving 6 bases not matched to a gene. The CDR3 runs to 17 residues.

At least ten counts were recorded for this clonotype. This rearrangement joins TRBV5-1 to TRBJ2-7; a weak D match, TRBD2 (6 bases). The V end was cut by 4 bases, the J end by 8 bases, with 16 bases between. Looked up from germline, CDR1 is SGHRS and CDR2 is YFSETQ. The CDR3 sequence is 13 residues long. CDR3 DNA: TGCGCCAGCAGCCCGGAGGGCAGGGCAAAGCAGTACTTC. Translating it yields CASSPEGRAKQYF.

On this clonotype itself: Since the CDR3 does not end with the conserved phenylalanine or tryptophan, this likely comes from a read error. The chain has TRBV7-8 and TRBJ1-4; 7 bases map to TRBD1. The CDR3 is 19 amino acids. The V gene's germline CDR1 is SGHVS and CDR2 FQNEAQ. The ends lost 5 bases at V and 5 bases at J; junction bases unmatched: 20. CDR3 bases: TGTGCCAGCAGCCCGTCCGGGACAGCGATAATTGATCCCAATGAAAAACTGTTTCTT. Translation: CASSPSGTAIIDPNEKLFL.

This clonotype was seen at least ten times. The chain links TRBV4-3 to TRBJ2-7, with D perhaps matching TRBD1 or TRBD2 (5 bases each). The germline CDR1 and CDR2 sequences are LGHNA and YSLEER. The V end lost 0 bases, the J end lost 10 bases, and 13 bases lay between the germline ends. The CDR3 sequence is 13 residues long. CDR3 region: CASSQDRDRFQYF. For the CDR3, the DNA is TGCGCCAGCAGCCAAGACAGGGACCGCTTTCAGTACTTC.

Here the CDR3 DNA reads TGTGCCAGCAGCTACCCGGGACAGGGGAATTCACCCCTCCACTTT. This translates into CASSYPGQGNSPLHF. J is TRBJ1-6 and V is TRBV7-8, with 10 positions matching TRBD1. CDR1 and CDR2 (germline): SGHVS, FQNEAQ. The CDR3 is made up of 15 amino acids. The junction had 4 bases not matched to a gene; V was cut back by 4 bases and J by 7 bases.

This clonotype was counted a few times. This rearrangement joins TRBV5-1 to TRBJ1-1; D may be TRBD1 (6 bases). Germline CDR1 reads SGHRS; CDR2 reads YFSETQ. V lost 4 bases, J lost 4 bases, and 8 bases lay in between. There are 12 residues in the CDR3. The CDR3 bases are TGCGCCAGCAGCGAACAGGGCACTGAAGCTTTCTTT. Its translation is CASSEQGTEAFF. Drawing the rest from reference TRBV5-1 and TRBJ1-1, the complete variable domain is KAGVTQTPRYLIKTRGQQVTLSCSPISGHRSVSWYQQTPGQGLQFLFEYFSETQRNKGNFPGRFSGRQFSNSRSEMNVSTLELGDSALYLCASSEQGTEAFFGQGTRLTVV.

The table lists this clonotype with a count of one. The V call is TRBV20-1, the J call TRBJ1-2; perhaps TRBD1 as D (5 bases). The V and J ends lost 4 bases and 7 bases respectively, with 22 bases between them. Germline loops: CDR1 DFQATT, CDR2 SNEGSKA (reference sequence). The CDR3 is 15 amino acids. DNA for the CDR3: TGCAGTGCTACGTATAGGGACCGAGATTTTACTGGCTACACCTTC. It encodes CSATYRDRDFTGYTF.

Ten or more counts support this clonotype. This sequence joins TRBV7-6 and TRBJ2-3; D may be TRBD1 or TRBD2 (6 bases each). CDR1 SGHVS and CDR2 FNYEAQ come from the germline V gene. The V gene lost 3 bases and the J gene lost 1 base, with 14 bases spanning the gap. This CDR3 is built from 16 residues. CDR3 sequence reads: CASSFEGGGGTDTQYF. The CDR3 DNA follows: TGTGCCAGCAGCTTCGAGGGGGGCGGGGGCACAGATACGCAGTATTTT.

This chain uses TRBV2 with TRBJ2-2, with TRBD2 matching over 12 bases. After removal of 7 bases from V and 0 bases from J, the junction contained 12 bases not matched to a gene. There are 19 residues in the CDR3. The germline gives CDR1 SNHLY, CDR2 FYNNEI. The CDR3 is CASTARLAGEGANTGELFF. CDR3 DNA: TGTGCCAGCACCGCAAGACTAGCGGGGGAGGGGGCGAACACCGGGGAGCTGTTTTTT.

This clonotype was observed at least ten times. CDR3 in amino acids: CASSPPGIQETQYF. In nucleotides, the CDR3 is TGTGCCAGCTCACCACCCGGTATCCAAGAGACCCAGTACTTC. V and J are TRBV18 and TRBJ2-5, with D uncertain. The germline V and J ends were trimmed by 0 bases and 1 base, with 6 bases remaining between them. The CDR3 is 14 amino acids. From germline, CDR1 is KGHSH and CDR2 LQKENI.

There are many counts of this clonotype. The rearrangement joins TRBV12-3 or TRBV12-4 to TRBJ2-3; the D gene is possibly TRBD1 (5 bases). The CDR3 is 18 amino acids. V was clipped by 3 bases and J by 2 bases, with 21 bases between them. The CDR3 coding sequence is TGTGCCAGCAGTTTCCCAACCCTTTCAGGGCCTTCCACAGATACGCAGTATTTT. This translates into CASSFPTLSGPSTDTQYF.

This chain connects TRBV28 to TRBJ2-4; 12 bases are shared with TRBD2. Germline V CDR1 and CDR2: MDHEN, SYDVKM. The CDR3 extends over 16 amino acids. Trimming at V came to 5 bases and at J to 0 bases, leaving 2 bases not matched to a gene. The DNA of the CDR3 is TGTGCCAGCAGTCCACTAGCGGGGGGAGCCAAAAACATTCAGTACTTC. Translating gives CASSPLAGGAKNIQYF.

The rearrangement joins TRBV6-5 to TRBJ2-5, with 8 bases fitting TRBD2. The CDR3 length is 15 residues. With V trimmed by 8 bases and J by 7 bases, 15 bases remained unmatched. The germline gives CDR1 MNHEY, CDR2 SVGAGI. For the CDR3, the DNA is TGTGCCAGCGGGGAAGGAGGCGGGGGGCCCCGGACCCAGTACTTC. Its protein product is CASGEGGGGPRTQYF.

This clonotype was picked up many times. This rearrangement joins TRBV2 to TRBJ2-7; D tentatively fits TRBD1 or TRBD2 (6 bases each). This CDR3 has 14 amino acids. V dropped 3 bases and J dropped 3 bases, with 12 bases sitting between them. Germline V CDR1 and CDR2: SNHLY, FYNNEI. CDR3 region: CASSEEQGGYEQYF. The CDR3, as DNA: TGTGCCAGCAGTGAGGAACAGGGAGGCTACGAGCAGTACTTC.